This T cell receptor (beta chain) is drawn from a study of blood T cell repertoires in COVID-19 (dated by TCRdb to 2019 to 2021). Study-level background: Collaborator samples came from the United States, Italy and Spain and covered acute and convalescent phases of COVID-19. The prospective study material was composed of cDNA or gDNA derived from T cells, B-cell-depleted T cells, or PBMCs. Subjects who had been exposed to COVID-19, were actively infected with it, or had recovered from it provided the deeply sampled blood TCRbeta repertoires that made up the dataset. The repertoires were made available in a free public database intended to serve as a resource for research on the immune response to SARS-CoV-2. The samples were drawn from two sources: the first 160 participants of the ongoing ImmuneRACE study, and 1,000 to 1,500 subjects contributed by 6 global collaborators. A de-identified subject ID, COVID-19 status, age in years and sex were almost always included in the sample metadata. Where available, HLA class I and class II types were obtained from metadata supplied by the sample provider rather than from assay-based typing.

What the work shows at the level of the full study, not this receptor alone: How much clinical and demographic metadata was included differed by source and by participant, and the metadata was provided uncurated.

The immunoSEQ Assay, a bias-controlled multiplex PCR, was used to amplify TCRbeta CDR3 regions from genomic DNA. Per the authors' processing: The number of nucleated cells in each sample was estimated by amplification of reference gene primers within the assay. To quantify the absolute abundance of each unique TCRbeta CDR3 rearrangement, sequence reads were collapsed and filtered. For each sample, productive Simpson clonality was calculated by taking the square root of Simpson's diversity index across productive rearrangements. As stored in TCRdb, this immuneACCESS dataset retains in-frame rearrangements with V and J assigned. A fraction of the clones does not appear; measured against another copy, unresolved V genes explain less than half of the discrepancy, and the remainder lacks a known reason. The V and J calls and clone size come from that table; D and trimming were worked out from the DNA. This sample comprises about 80,000 clones, 88% of them detected only once. Together, the top ten hold around 7% of the sample.

Comments on this clone: What antigen it recognizes has not been identified. Per-base qualities were not stored, and no clone one base away is much larger.

The germline V gene sets CDR1 to SGHVS and CDR2 to FQNEAQ. The CDR3, cysteine through phenylalanine, is 13 amino acids long. The CDR3 DNA has 39 bases and is translated from base 1. The trim is 2 bases for V and 1 base for J, with a gap of 5 bases between the germline ends. Whole blood was collected in K2EDTA tubes by collaborating institutions according to the institutions' own protocols. For TCRbeta analysis, collaborators shipped samples as frozen whole blood, isolated PBMCs, or DNA extracted from either of those sample types. The sequence was collected from a woman of 80 years or more with acute or convalescent COVID-19. Recombination connected TRBV7-8 to TRBJ2-5; the D gene remains uncertain. Sequenced input: peripheral blood. The sequenced DNA: TGTGCCAGCAGCTTAATAGTCCAAGAGACCCAGTACTTC. This translates into CASSLIVQETQYF.